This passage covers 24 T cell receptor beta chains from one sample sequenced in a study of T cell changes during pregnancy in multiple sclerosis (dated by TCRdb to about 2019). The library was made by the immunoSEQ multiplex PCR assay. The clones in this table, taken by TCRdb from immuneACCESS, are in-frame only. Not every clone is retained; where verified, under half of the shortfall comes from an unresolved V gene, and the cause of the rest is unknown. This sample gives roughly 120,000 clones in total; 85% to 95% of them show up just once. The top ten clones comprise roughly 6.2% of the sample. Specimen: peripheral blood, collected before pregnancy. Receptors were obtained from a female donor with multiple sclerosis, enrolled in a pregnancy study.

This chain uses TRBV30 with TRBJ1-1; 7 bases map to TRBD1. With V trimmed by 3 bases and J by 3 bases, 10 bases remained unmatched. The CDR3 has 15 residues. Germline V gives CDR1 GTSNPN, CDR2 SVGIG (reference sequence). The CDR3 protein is CAWSKGAGGDTEAFF. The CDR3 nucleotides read TGTGCCTGGAGCAAAGGGGCAGGGGGAGACACTGAAGCTTTCTTT.

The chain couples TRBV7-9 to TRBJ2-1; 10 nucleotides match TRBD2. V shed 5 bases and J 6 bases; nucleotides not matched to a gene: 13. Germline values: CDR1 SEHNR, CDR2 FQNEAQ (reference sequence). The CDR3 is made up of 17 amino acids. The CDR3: CASSPRRPSGGPNEQFF. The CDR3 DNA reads TGTGCCAGCAGCCCGCGTCGTCCTAGCGGGGGTCCCAATGAGCAGTTCTTC.

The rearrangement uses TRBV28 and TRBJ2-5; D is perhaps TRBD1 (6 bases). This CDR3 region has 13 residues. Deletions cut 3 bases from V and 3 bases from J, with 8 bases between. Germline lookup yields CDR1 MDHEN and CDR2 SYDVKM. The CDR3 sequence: CASSLRGKETQYF. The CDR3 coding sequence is TGTGCCAGCAGTTTGAGGGGGAAAGAGACCCAGTACTTC.

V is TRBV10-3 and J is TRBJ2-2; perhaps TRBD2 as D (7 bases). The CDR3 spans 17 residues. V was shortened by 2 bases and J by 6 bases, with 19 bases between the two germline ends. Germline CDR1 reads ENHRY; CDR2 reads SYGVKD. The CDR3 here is CAISEPKGGQKAGELFF. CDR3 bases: TGTGCCATCAGTGAGCCAAAGGGGGGGCAAAAGGCCGGGGAGCTGTTTTTT.

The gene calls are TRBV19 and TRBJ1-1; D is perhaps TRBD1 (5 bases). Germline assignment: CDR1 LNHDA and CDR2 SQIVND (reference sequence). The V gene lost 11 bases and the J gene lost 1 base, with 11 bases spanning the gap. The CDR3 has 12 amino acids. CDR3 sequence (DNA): TGTGCCTCCAAGGGGCCGAACACTGAAGCTTTCTTT. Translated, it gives CASKGPNTEAFF.

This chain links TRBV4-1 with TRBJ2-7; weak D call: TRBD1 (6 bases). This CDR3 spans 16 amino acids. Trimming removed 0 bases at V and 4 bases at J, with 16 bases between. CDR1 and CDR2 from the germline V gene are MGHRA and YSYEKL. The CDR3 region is CASSQEMSQGRYEQYF. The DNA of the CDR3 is TGCGCCAGCAGCCAAGAGATGTCGCAGGGGCGATACGAGCAGTACTTC.

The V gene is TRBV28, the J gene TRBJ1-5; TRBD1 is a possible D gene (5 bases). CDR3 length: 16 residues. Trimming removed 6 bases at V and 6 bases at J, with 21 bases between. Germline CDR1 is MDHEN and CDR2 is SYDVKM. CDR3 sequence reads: CASSPPGGGGGQPQHF. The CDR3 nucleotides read TGTGCCAGCAGCCCTCCTGGTGGGGGGGGAGGTCAGCCCCAGCATTTT.

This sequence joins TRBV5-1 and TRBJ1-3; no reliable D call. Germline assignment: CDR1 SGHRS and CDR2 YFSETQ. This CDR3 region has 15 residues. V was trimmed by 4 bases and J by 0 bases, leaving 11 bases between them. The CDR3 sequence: CASSPAVSSGNTIYF. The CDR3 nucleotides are TGCGCCAGCAGCCCCGCGGTTAGCTCTGGAAACACCATATATTTT.

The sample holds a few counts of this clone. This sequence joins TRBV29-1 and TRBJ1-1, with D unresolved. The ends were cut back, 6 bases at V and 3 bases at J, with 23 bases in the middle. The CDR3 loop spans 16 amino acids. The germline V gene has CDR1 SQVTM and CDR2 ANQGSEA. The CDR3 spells CSVSLRLAGPYTEAFF. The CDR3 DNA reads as TGCAGCGTCTCCCTCAGGTTGGCAGGCCCATACACTGAAGCTTTCTTT.

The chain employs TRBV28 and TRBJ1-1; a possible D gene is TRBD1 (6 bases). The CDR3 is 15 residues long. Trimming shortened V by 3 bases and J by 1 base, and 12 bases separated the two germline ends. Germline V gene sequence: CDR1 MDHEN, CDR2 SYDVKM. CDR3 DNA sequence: TGTGCCAGCAGTTTTGGGGGAGGGGGGAACACTGAAGCTTTCTTT. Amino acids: CASSFGGGGNTEAFF.

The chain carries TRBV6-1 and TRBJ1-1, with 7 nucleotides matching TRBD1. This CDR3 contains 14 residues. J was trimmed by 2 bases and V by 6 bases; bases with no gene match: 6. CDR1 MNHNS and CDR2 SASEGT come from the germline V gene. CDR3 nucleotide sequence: TGTGCCAGCAGCCTGGGGACAGTCAACACTGAAGCTTTCTTT. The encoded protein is CASSLGTVNTEAFF.

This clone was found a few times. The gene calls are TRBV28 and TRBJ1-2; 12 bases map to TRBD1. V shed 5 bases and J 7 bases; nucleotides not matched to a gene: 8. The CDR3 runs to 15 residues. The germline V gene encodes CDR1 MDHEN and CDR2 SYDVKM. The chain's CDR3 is CASSLGTGGIFGYTF. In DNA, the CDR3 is TGTGCCAGCAGTCTTGGGACAGGGGGCATCTTTGGCTACACCTTC.

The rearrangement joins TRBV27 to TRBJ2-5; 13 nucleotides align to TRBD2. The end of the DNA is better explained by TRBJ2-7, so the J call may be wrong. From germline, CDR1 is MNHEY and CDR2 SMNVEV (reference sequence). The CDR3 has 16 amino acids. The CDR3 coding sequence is TGTGCCAGCAGTCCCCAGGGACTAGCGGGATGGGTCGAGCAGTACTTC. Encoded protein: CASSPQGLAGWVEQYF.

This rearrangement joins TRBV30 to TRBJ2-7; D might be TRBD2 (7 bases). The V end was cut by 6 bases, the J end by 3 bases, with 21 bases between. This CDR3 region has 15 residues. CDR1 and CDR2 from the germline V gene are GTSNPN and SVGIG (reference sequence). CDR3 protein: CACNEGGGLLYEQYF. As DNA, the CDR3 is TGTGCCTGCAATGAGGGGGGGGGCCTGCTCTACGAGCAGTACTTC.

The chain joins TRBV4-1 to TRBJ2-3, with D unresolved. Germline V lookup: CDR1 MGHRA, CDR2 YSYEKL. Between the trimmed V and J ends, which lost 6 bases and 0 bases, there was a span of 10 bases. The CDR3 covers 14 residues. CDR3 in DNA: TGCGCCAGCAGTGGCAGTTCTAGCACAGATACGCAGTATTTT. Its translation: CASSGSSSTDTQYF.

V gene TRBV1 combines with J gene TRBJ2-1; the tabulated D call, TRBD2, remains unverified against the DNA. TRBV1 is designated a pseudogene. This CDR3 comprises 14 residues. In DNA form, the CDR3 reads TGCACCAGCAGCCAGAGCCTTGTCTGCCATGAGCAGTTCTTC. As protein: CTSSQSLVCHEQFF.

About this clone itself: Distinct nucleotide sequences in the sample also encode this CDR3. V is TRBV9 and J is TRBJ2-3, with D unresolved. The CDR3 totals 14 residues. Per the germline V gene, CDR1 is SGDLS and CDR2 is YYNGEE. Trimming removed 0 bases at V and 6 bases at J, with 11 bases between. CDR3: CASSVGLATDTQYF. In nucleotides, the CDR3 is TGTGCCAGCAGCGTAGGACTTGCGACCGATACGCAGTATTTT.

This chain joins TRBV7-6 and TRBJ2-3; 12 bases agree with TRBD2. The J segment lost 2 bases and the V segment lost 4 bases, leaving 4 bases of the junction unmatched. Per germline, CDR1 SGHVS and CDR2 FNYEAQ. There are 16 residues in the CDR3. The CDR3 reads CASSSPSGGDTDTQYF. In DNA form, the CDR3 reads TGTGCCAGCAGCTCACCTAGCGGGGGGGACACAGATACGCAGTATTTT.

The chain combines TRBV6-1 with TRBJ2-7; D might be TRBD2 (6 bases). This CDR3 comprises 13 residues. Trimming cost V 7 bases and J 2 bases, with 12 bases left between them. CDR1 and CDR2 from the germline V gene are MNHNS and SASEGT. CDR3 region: CASTRDFAYEQYF. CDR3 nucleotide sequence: TGTGCCAGCACCCGGGACTTCGCCTACGAGCAGTACTTC.

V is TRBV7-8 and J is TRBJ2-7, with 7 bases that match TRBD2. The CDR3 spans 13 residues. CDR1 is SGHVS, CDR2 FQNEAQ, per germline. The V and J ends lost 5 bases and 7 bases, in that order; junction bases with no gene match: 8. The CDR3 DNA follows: TGTGCCAGCAGCAGCGGGACTTTATCTGAGCAGTACTTC. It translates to CASSSGTLSEQYF. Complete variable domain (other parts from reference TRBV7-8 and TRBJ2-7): GAGVSQSPRYKVAKRGQDVALRCDPISGHVSLFWYQQALGQGPEFLTYFQNEAQLDKSGLPSDRFFAERPEGSVSTLKIQRTQQEDSAVYLCASSSGTLSEQYFGPGTRLTVT.

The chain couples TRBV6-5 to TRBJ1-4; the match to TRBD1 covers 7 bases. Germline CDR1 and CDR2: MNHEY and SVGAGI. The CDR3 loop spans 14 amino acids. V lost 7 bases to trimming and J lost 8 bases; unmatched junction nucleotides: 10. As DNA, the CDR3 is TGTGCCAGCACTGGGTCTAGGGGACAGGAAAAACTGTTTTTT. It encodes CASTGSRGQEKLFF.

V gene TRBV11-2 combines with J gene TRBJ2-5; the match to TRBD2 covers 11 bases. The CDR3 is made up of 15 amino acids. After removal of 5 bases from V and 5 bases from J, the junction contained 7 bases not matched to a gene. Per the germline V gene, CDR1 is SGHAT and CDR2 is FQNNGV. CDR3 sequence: CASSKLAGDRETQYF. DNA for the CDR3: TGTGCCAGCAGCAAACTAGCGGGAGATAGGGAGACCCAGTACTTC.

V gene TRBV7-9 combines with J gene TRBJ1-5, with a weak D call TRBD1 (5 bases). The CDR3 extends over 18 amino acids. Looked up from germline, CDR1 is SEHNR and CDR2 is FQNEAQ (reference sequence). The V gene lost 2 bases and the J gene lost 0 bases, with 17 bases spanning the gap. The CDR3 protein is CASSLWRGGQASNQPQHF. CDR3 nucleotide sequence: TGTGCCAGCAGCTTATGGAGGGGCGGTCAGGCTAGCAATCAGCCCCAGCATTTT.

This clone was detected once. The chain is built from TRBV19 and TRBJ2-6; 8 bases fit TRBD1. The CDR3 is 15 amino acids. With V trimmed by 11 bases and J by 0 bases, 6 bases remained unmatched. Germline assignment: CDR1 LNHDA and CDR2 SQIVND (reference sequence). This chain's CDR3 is CASGQGHSGANVLTF. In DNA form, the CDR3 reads TGTGCCTCCGGACAGGGTCACTCTGGGGCCAACGTCCTGACTTTC.